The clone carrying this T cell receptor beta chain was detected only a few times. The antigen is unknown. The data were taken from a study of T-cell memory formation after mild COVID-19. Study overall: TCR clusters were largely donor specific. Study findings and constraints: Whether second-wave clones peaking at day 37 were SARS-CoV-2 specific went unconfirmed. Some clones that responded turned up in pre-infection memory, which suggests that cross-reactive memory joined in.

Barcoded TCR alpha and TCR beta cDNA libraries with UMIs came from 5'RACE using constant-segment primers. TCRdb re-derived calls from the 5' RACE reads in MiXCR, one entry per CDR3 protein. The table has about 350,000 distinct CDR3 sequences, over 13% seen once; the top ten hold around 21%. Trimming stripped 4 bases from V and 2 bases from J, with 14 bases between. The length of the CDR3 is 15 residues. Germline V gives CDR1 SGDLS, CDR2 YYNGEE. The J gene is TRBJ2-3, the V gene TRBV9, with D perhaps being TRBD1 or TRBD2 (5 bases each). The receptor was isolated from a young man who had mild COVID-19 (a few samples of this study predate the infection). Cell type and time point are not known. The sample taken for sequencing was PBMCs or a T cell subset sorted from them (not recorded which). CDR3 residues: CASSSGTGVTDTQYF. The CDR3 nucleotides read TGTGCCAGCAGCTCCGGGACCGGGGTCACAGATACGCAGTATTTT. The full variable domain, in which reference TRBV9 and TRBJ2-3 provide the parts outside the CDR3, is DSGVTQTPKHLITATGQRVTLRCSPRSGDLSVYWYQQSLDQGLQFLIQYYNGEERAKGNILERFSAQQFPDLHSELNLSSLELGDSALYFCASSSGTGVTDTQYFGPGTRLTVL.